The 25 T cell receptor beta chains presented below share a single source sample, sequenced in a study of vaccination effects on CD4 cells after COVID-19. ViraFEST expansion of antigen-specific CD4+ T cells with viral peptide pools preceded sequencing. It was after approximately 11 days of culture that CD4+ T cells were isolated. Subjects were given two BNT162b2 or mRNA-1273 vaccine doses. Method: immunoSEQ multiplex PCR; TCRdb's copy keeps in-frame clones and lacks some. The sample contains 25,000 to 35,000 clones, around 80% of which appear only once. Antigen specificity for these receptors is unknown. Sample: CD4+ T cells from PBMCs cultured with SARS-CoV-2 spike peptides, taken after COVID-19 vaccination. The receptors shown here come from a human donor who received a COVID-19 vaccine. Some clones in this sample may be carry-over from other donors' samples.

The rearrangement joins TRBV5-1 to TRBJ2-2; D possibly matches TRBD1 or TRBD2 (5 bases each). Germline lookup yields CDR1 SGHRS and CDR2 YFSETQ. The germline V and J ends were trimmed by 5 bases and 3 bases, with 14 bases remaining between them. The CDR3 covers 15 residues. The CDR3 DNA is TGCGCCAGCAGGGTGGGGGTATTGGACACCGGGGAGCTGTTTTTT. This encodes CASRVGVLDTGELFF.

V usage is TRBV5-1 and J usage is TRBJ1-4; D is unclear. V lost 0 bases and J lost 8, with 8 bases in between. CDR1 and CDR2 from the germline V gene are SGHRS and YFSETQ. The CDR3 runs to 13 residues. The CDR3 is CASSLVTEEKLFF. The CDR3 DNA is TGCGCCAGCAGCTTGGTTACAGAAGAAAAACTGTTTTTT. Full variable domain (remainder filled in from reference TRBV5-1 and TRBJ1-4): KAGVTQTPRYLIKTRGQQVTLSCSPISGHRSVSWYQQTPGQGLQFLFEYFSETQRNKGNFPGRFSGRQFSNSRSEMNVSTLELGDSALYLCASSLVTEEKLFFGSGTQLSVL.

The chain combines TRBV2 with TRBJ1-2; D is unclear. This CDR3 region has 15 residues. The V end lost 1 base, the J end lost 1 base, and 10 bases lay between the germline ends. Germline V gene sequence: CDR1 SNHLY, CDR2 FYNNEI. Here the CDR3 reads CASSEEGANNYGYTF. CDR3 nucleotide sequence: TGTGCCAGCAGTGAAGAGGGAGCGAATAACTATGGCTACACCTTC.

The V call is TRBV5-1, the J call TRBJ1-5; TRBD1 agrees at 7 bases. V was clipped by 1 base and J by 7 bases; unmatched bases: 8. Germline values: CDR1 SGHRS, CDR2 YFSETQ. This CDR3 region has 15 residues. The CDR3, as DNA: TGCGCCAGCAGCTTGTCGGCAGGGGGGAACCAGCCCCAGCATTTT. This gives the protein CASSLSAGGNQPQHF.

V and J are TRBV5-1 and TRBJ2-2; 10 positions agree with TRBD2. This CDR3 spans 16 amino acids. Germline CDR1 reads SGHRS; CDR2 reads YFSETQ. The junction had 5 bases not matched to a gene; V was cut back by 4 bases and J by 2 bases. The DNA for the CDR3 is TGCGCCAGCAGCCCCACTAGCGGGGATAACACCGGGGAGCTGTTTTTT. This encodes CASSPTSGDNTGELFF.

The sample holds one count of this clone. This rearrangement joins TRBV27 to TRBJ1-4, with TRBD1 as a possible D gene (5 bases). Germline V lookup: CDR1 MNHEY, CDR2 SMNVEV (reference sequence). Trimming cost V 4 bases and J 10 bases, with 16 bases left between them. This CDR3 comprises 14 residues. The CDR3: CASSSGDPRGKLFF. The DNA of the CDR3 is TGTGCCAGCAGTTCGGGGGACCCCCGGGGAAAACTGTTTTTT.

The chain combines TRBV4-3 with TRBJ2-1; TRBD1 aligns across 7 bases. Germline-derived CDR1 and CDR2 are LGHNA and YSLEER. V dropped 3 bases and J dropped 3; count of bases not matched to a gene: 11. The CDR3 covers 17 residues. The CDR3 is CASSQKIGTVFYNEQFF. The DNA of the CDR3 is TGCGCCAGCAGCCAGAAAATCGGGACAGTATTCTACAATGAGCAGTTCTTC.

This clone was seen a single time. The CDR3 bases are TGTGCCAGCAGTTCCCCGGGCGGGAAGGTCGGGGGCTACACCTTC. It yields the protein CASSSPGGKVGGYTF. V usage is TRBV6-5 and J usage is TRBJ1-2, with unresolved D. Deletions cut 4 bases from V and 8 bases from J, with 20 bases between. CDR3 size: 15 residues. Germline V gene data show CDR1 as MNHEY and CDR2 as SVGAGI.

V is TRBV5-6 and J is TRBJ2-5, with D possibly TRBD2 on 6 matching bases. This CDR3 spans 14 amino acids. V was cut by 2 bases and J by 3 bases, with 11 bases left in between. CDR1 and CDR2 (germline): SGHDT, YYEEEE. The CDR3 sequence is CASSFVRGEETQYF. The DNA for the CDR3 is TGTGCCAGCAGCTTTGTGCGGGGTGAAGAGACCCAGTACTTC.

V and J are TRBV6-6 and TRBJ1-5, with D perhaps matching TRBD1 (5 bases). V was clipped by 6 bases and J by 0 bases, with 15 bases between them. Per the germline V gene, CDR1 is MNHNY and CDR2 is SVGAGI (reference sequence). The CDR3 is 16 amino acids. In nucleotides, the CDR3 is TGTGCCAGCAGCTGGGGGGGACCTAGTAGCAATCAGCCCCAGCATTTT. It yields the protein CASSWGGPSSNQPQHF.

This chain links TRBV5-1 with TRBJ2-1; TRBD2 agrees at 12 bases. The CDR3 has 17 residues. The trim removed 0 bases at V and 7 bases at J, leaving 8 bases unmatched. Per germline, CDR1 SGHRS and CDR2 YFSETQ. The CDR3 DNA is TGCGCCAGCAGCTTGGGAGGGCTAGCGGGGGGGCCGAATGAGCAGTTCTTC. It specifies CASSLGGLAGGPNEQFF.

V and J are TRBV11-2 and TRBJ1-3; no clear D gene. The V end lost 4 bases, the J end lost 0 bases, and 4 bases lay between the germline ends. In germline, CDR1 is SGHAT, CDR2 FQNNGV. This CDR3 has 13 amino acids. This CDR3 is CASSSTSGNTIYF. Written as DNA, the CDR3 is TGTGCCAGCAGCTCAACCTCTGGAAACACCATATATTTT. The whole variable domain, filled in from reference TRBV11-2 and TRBJ1-3, reads EAGVAQSPRYKIIEKRQSVAFWCNPISGHATLYWYQQILGQGPKLLIQFQNNGVVDDSQLPKDRFSAERLKGVDSTLKIQPAKLEDSAVYLCASSSTSGNTIYFGEGSWLTVV.

The chain is built from TRBV5-4 and TRBJ2-5; D not certain. Trimming shortened V by 0 bases and J by 1 base, and 10 bases separated the two germline ends. The germline CDR1 and CDR2 sequences are SGHNT and YYREEE (reference sequence). CDR3 size: 15 residues. The CDR3: CASSLANGRQETQYF. For the CDR3, the DNA is TGTGCCAGCAGCTTGGCCAACGGGCGCCAAGAGACCCAGTACTTC.

The chain couples TRBV9 to TRBJ1-4, with a weak D call TRBD1 (6 bases). V dropped 4 bases and J dropped 7 bases, with 14 bases sitting between them. The CDR3 runs to 14 residues. Germline CDR1 SGDLS, CDR2 YYNGEE. The CDR3 bases are TGTGCCAGCAGCATCCGGGGGGCAGGTGAAAAACTGTTTTTT. It specifies CASSIRGAGEKLFF.

V and J are TRBV18 and TRBJ2-7, with 7 bases fitting TRBD1. Germline assignment: CDR1 KGHSH and CDR2 LQKENI. The CDR3 runs 15 residues. With 3 bases clipped from V and 5 bases from J, the junction kept 10 bases outside the gene matches. The CDR3 loop reads CASSPVAGGNNEQYV. For the CDR3, the DNA is TGTGCCAGCTCACCGGTCGCAGGGGGAAATAACGAGCAGTACGTC.

The chain couples TRBV29-1 to TRBJ1-1; weak D call: TRBD1 (6 bases). V was shortened by 6 bases and J by 5 bases, with 16 bases between the two germline ends. The CDR3 spans 13 residues. The germline CDR1 and CDR2 sequences are SQVTM and ANQGSEA. In nucleotides, the CDR3 is TGCAGCGTGATGACAGGTCGGGAGACTGAAGCTTTCTTT. It is translated as CSVMTGRETEAFF.

The chain is built from TRBV5-1 and TRBJ2-2; 7 bases line up with TRBD2. Germline V gene sequence: CDR1 SGHRS, CDR2 YFSETQ. V gave up 4 bases and J gave up 1 base; unmatched junction bases: 1. There are 14 residues in the CDR3. CDR3 nucleotides: TGCGCCAGCAGCCCTAGCGGGAACACCGGGGAGCTGTTTTTT. Its protein product is CASSPSGNTGELFF.

The chain uses TRBV5-6 and TRBJ1-4, with 7 bases that match TRBD1. The germline CDR1 and CDR2 sequences are SGHDT and YYEEEE. The CDR3 has 16 residues. Trimming cost V 4 bases and J 4 bases; bases outside gene matches: 10. CDR3 in amino acids: CASSGPRDSLNEKLFF. In DNA, the CDR3 is TGTGCCAGCAGCGGACCCCGGGACAGCCTTAATGAAAAACTGTTTTTT.

This clone was seen just once. In DNA form, the CDR3 reads TGCGCCAGCAGCTTGATTAGCGGGGGGTCCTACAATGAGCAGTTCTTC. Translation: CASSLISGGSYNEQFF. The V call is TRBV5-1, the J call TRBJ2-1, with 10 bases identical to TRBD2. J gave up 1 base and V 1 base, and 2 bases lay outside the gene matches. Per the germline V gene, CDR1 is SGHRS and CDR2 is YFSETQ. The CDR3 consists of 16 residues.

The chain has TRBV6-5 and TRBJ2-4; D is undetermined. CDR3 size: 13 residues. V was cut by 7 bases and J by 5 bases, with 12 bases left in between. The V gene's germline CDR1 is MNHEY and CDR2 SVGAGI. DNA for the CDR3: TGTGCCAGCACGAGAGGCTCCCAAAACATTCAGTACTTC. It encodes CASTRGSQNIQYF.

This clone came up a few times. This chain joins TRBV30 and TRBJ2-5; TRBD1 is a possible D gene (6 bases). This CDR3 is 14 amino acids long. Trimming shortened V by 0 bases and J by 7 bases, and 15 bases separated the two germline ends. Per germline, CDR1 GTSNPN and CDR2 SVGIG (reference sequence). The chain's CDR3 is CAWSVHGGRGTQYF. The CDR3 DNA reads as TGTGCCTGGAGTGTACATGGGGGCCGGGGGACCCAGTACTTC.

This clone was counted a single time. CDR3 residues: CATSDPPRYGYTF. DNA for the CDR3: TGTGCCACCAGTGATCCCCCCCGCTATGGCTACACCTTC. This rearrangement joins TRBV24-1 to TRBJ1-2, with no clear D. Germline V gene sequence: CDR1 KGHDR, CDR2 SFDVKD. The V gene lost 3 bases and the J gene lost 4 bases, with 8 bases spanning the gap. The CDR3 totals 13 residues.

The chain has TRBV4-1 and TRBJ1-5; TRBD1 matches 7 bases. CDR3 length: 14 amino acids. J gave up 6 bases and V 1 base, and 3 bases lay outside the gene matches. From germline, CDR1 is MGHRA and CDR2 YSYEKL. The DNA of the CDR3 is TGCGCCAGCAGCCAAGGACAGGGAACTCAGCCCCAGCATTTT. Translated: CASSQGQGTQPQHF.

V and J are TRBV19 and TRBJ1-6; D possibly corresponds to TRBD1 (6 bases). The CDR3 contains 15 residues. From germline, CDR1 is LNHDA and CDR2 SQIVND (reference sequence). Trimming cost V 1 base and J 7 bases, with 11 bases left between them. DNA for the CDR3: TGTGCCAGTAGTATAGGGGGGCTCGGAAATTCACCCCTCCACTTT. This sequence encodes CASSIGGLGNSPLHF.

V and J are TRBV19 and TRBJ1-3; D remains ambiguous. Trimming left V 8 bases short and J 0 bases short, with 8 bases between. The length of the CDR3 is 13 residues. Germline lookup yields CDR1 LNHDA and CDR2 SQIVND (reference sequence). The CDR3 DNA sequence: TGTGCCAGTGGCCTATTCTCTGGAAACACCATATATTTT. It is translated as CASGLFSGNTIYF. Variable domain in full (rest from reference TRBV19 and TRBJ1-3): DGGITQSPKYLFRKEGQNVTLSCEQNLNHDAMYWYRQDPGQGLRLIYYSQIVNDFQKGDIAEGYSVSREKKESFPLTVTSAQKNPTAFYLCASGLFSGNTIYFGEGSWLTVV.